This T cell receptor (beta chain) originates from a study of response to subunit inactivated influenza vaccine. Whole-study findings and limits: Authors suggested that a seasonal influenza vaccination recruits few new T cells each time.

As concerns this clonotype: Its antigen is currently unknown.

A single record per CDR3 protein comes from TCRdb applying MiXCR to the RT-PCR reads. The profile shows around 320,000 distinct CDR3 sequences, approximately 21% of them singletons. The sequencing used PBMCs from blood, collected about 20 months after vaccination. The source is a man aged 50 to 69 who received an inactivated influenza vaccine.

The CDR3 DNA follows: TGCAGTGCTAGCGCCGACTCCTACAATGAGCAGTTCTTC. Encoded protein: CSASADSYNEQFF. V and J are TRBV20-1 and TRBJ2-1; D gene uncertain. With 3 bases removed from V and 0 bases from J, the gap between germline ends came to 6 bases. The CDR3 covers 13 residues. Per germline, CDR1 DFQATT and CDR2 SNEGSKA (reference sequence).